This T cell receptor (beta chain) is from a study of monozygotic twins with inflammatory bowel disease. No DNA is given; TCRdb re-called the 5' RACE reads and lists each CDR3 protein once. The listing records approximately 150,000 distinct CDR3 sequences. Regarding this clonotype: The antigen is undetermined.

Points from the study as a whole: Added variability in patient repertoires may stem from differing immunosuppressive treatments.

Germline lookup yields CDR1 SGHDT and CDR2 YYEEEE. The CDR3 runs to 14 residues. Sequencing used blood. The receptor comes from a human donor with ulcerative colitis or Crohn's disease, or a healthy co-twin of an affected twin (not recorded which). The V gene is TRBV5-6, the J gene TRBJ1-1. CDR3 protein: CASSLVVRGTEAFF.